This T cell receptor (beta chain) comes out of a study of vaccination effects on CD4 cells after COVID-19. Across the study: A few million PBMC were placed in each well, which was supplemented with roughly 10 IU/ml IL-2 and approximately 9.2 ug/ml peptides. Points from the study as a whole: Researchers reported few convalescent patients and no early post-infection timepoints in the study. Clones arising from infection and from vaccination showed marked clonal contraction late after vaccination.

Libraries were prepared by immunoSEQ multiplex PCR; TCRdb keeps only in-frame clonotypes and omits some of them. The data show around 41,000 clones, roughly 80% seen once. The culture ran for 10 days, and then CD4+ T cells were isolated. Recipients of the vaccine had no prior SARS-CoV-2 infection and negative nucleocapsid antibodies. About this clone: Its target is unknown.

CDR3 length: 13 amino acids. The V end lost 5 bases, the J end lost 4 bases, and 9 bases lay between the germline ends. Germline loops: CDR1 MNHEY, CDR2 SVGAGI. The sequences come from CD4+ T cells from PBMCs cultured without peptide, collected before COVID-19 vaccination. This rearrangement joins TRBV6-5 to TRBJ1-5; tentative D call: TRBD1 (5 bases). This sequence originates from a human donor who received a COVID-19 vaccine. CDR3 coding DNA: TGTGCCAGCAGTAACCCAGGGAATCAGCCCCAGCATTTT. This sequence encodes CASSNPGNQPQHF.